Listed below are T cell receptor beta chains from one sample, sequenced in a study of regulatory T cells in long-lasting Graves disease. MiXCR, run by TCRdb on the multiplex PCR reads, gives a single entry per CDR3 protein. The top ten hold around 12% of the sample, which has about 560,000 distinct CDR3 sequences, 15% to 20% seen once. These data also featured in a second study, about T cells in Graves' hyperthyroidism and ophthalmopathy.

The sample consisted of peripheral blood mononuclear cells (PBMCs), taken at new diagnosis, from a patient treated with antithyroid drugs. These receptors were collected from a man younger than 35 with Graves disease. Both conserved end residues are part of each CDR3. The D gene is left open where the match is weak. Where a row states a size, it is once, few, many or the class of an expanded clone; other rows omit it.

V gene: TRBV6-1
J gene: TRBJ1-4
CDR3 length: 14
D gene: TRBD1
clone size: many
CDR3 DNA: TGTGCCAGCAGTGTCGGGACAGGAGGCGAAAAACTGTTTTTT
CDR3 protein: CASSVGTGGEKLFF

V gene: TRBV5-1
J gene: TRBJ2-1
CDR3 length: 13
D gene: .
clone size: many
CDR3 DNA: TGCGCCAGCAGCTTGGAGGGGCGCCAGGAGCAGTTCTTC
CDR3 protein: CASSLEGRQEQFF

V gene: TRBV5-1
J gene: TRBJ2-5
CDR3 length: 15
D gene: TRBD1
clone size: .
CDR3 DNA: TGCGCCAGCAGCCCCGGACAGGGGGCATTAGAGACCCAGTACTTC
CDR3 protein: CASSPGQGALETQYF

V gene: TRBV9
J gene: TRBJ2-7
CDR3 length: 15
D gene: .
clone size: .
CDR3 DNA: TGTGCCAGCAGCGCAGGATCCCGGGCTCTGGACGAGCAGTACTTC
CDR3 protein: CASSAGSRALDEQYF

V gene: TRBV29-1
J gene: TRBJ1-2
CDR3 length: 13
D gene: .
clone size: .
CDR3 DNA: TGCAGCGTTTGGACAGAACTTAACTATGGCTACACCTTC
CDR3 protein: CSVWTELNYGYTF

V gene: TRBV5-1
J gene: TRBJ2-3
CDR3 length: 15
D gene: .
clone size: many
CDR3 DNA: TGCGCCAGCATGTTCAGGGGTCACTCCACAGATACGCAGTATTTT
CDR3 protein: CASMFRGHSTDTQYF

V gene: TRBV5-1
J gene: TRBJ2-7
CDR3 length: 15
D gene: .
clone size: many
CDR3 DNA: TGCGCCAGCAGCGTTACCGGGACGGATATTTACGAGCAGTACTTC
CDR3 protein: CASSVTGTDIYEQYF

V gene: TRBV20-1
J gene: TRBJ2-7
CDR3 length: 12
D gene: TRBD2
clone size: many
CDR3 DNA: TGCAGTGCTCGAGCGGGAGCACACGAGCAGTACTTC
CDR3 protein: CSARAGAHEQYF

V gene: TRBV14
J gene: TRBJ2-5
CDR3 length: 14
D gene: .
clone size: many
CDR3 DNA: TGTGCCAGCAGCCCTTGGGGCGGCCAAGAGACCCAGTACTTC
CDR3 protein: CASSPWGGQETQYF

V gene: TRBV20-1
J gene: TRBJ2-7
CDR3 length: 14
D gene: .
clone size: many
CDR3 DNA: TGCAGTGCTAGTGAAAAGGGAGTCGGCTACGAGCAGTACTTC
CDR3 protein: CSASEKGVGYEQYF

V gene: TRBV7-6
J gene: TRBJ2-7
CDR3 length: 15
D gene: TRBD2
clone size: many
CDR3 DNA: TGTGCCAGCAGCTTAGAGCATCTAGCGGGGTACGAGCAGTACTTC
CDR3 protein: CASSLEHLAGYEQYF

V gene: TRBV6-2/TRBV6-3
J gene: TRBJ2-1
CDR3 length: 16
D gene: TRBD2
clone size: few
CDR3 DNA: TGTGCCAGCAGTTATTCCGGGACTAGCGTCCACAATGAGCAATTCTTC
CDR3 protein: CASSYSGTSVHNEQFF

V gene: TRBV20-1
J gene: TRBJ2-1
CDR3 length: 16
D gene: TRBD2
clone size: many
CDR3 DNA: TGCAGTGCTAGATACTCGAGCGGGAGGGCGTCCAATGAGCAGTTCTTC
CDR3 protein: CSARYSSGRASNEQFF

V gene: TRBV11-3
J gene: TRBJ2-3
CDR3 length: 14
D gene: .
clone size: many
CDR3 DNA: TGTGCCAGCAGCCAACAGGGTTCGACAGATACGCAGTATTTT
CDR3 protein: CASSQQGSTDTQYF

V gene: TRBV20-1
J gene: TRBJ2-5
CDR3 length: 16
D gene: .
clone size: many
CDR3 DNA: TGCAGTGCTAGACCCCACTCCAGGGATGGGAAAGAGACCCAGTACTTC
CDR3 protein: CSARPHSRDGKETQYF

V gene: TRBV28
J gene: TRBJ1-4
CDR3 length: 16
D gene: TRBD1
clone size: many
CDR3 DNA: TGTGCCAGCAGCTCCACACGACAGGGGTTCGGGGAAAAACTGTTTTTT
CDR3 protein: CASSSTRQGFGEKLFF

V gene: TRBV6-1
J gene: TRBJ2-7
CDR3 length: 13
D gene: TRBD2
clone size: .
CDR3 DNA: TGTGCCAGCAGTGAGGGGGGGAGGGCCGAGCAGTACTTC
CDR3 protein: CASSEGGRAEQYF

V gene: TRBV28
J gene: TRBJ2-7
CDR3 length: 12
D gene: .
clone size: .
CDR3 DNA: TGTGCCAGCAGTACCCTAGGGTACGAGCAGTACTTC
CDR3 protein: CASSTLGYEQYF

V gene: TRBV6-5
J gene: TRBJ1-5
CDR3 length: 16
D gene: .
clone size: .
CDR3 DNA: TGTGCCAGCAGTTCAGGGTGGGAAGGGAGCAATCAGCCCCAGCATTTT
CDR3 protein: CASSSGWEGSNQPQHF

V gene: TRBV7-9
J gene: TRBJ2-1
CDR3 length: 16
D gene: .
clone size: once
CDR3 DNA: TGTGCCAGCAGCCCCACTCGGGGCGACGGATACAATGAGCAGTTCTTC
CDR3 protein: CASSPTRGDGYNEQFF

V gene: TRBV19
J gene: TRBJ1-1
CDR3 length: 16
D gene: .
clone size: .
CDR3 DNA: TGTGCCAGTAGTATGACCGGGGGCCGGGTTGGGACTGAAGCTTTCTTT
CDR3 protein: CASSMTGGRVGTEAFF

V gene: TRBV5-4
J gene: TRBJ1-5
CDR3 length: 13
D gene: .
clone size: .
CDR3 DNA: TGTGCCAGCACCCAGACCCCAGGGCAGCCCCAGCATTTT
CDR3 protein: CASTQTPGQPQHF

V gene: TRBV30
J gene: TRBJ2-7
CDR3 length: 13
D gene: .
clone size: .
CDR3 DNA: TGTGCCTGGGGACCCTTCGGGGCCCACGAGCAGTACTTC
CDR3 protein: CAWGPFGAHEQYF

V gene: TRBV2
J gene: TRBJ2-7
CDR3 length: 17
D gene: TRBD2
clone size: once
CDR3 DNA: TGTGCCAGCAGTGGAAGGATTAGCGGGAGCAGTTCCTACGAGCAGTACTTC
CDR3 protein: CASSGRISGSSSYEQYF

V gene: TRBV6-2/TRBV6-3
J gene: TRBJ1-5
CDR3 length: 18
D gene: TRBD1
clone size: few
CDR3 DNA: TGTGCCAGCAGTAAACGACATCTAGACAGGGTAGTCAATCAGCCCCAGCATTTT
CDR3 protein: CASSKRHLDRVVNQPQHF

V gene: TRBV7-3
J gene: TRBJ2-4
CDR3 length: 13
D gene: .
clone size: many
CDR3 DNA: TGTGCCAGCAGCTCAAGCCCAGGGGCGATTCAGTACTTC
CDR3 protein: CASSSSPGAIQYF

V gene: TRBV2
J gene: TRBJ2-1
CDR3 length: 16
D gene: .
clone size: many
CDR3 DNA: TGTGCCAGCAGCGGTCACATGGGGAGCTCCTACAATGAGCAGTTCTTC
CDR3 protein: CASSGHMGSSYNEQFF

V gene: TRBV28
J gene: TRBJ1-6
CDR3 length: 12
D gene: TRBD1
clone size: .
CDR3 DNA: TGTGCCAGCAGTGGGACAGATTCACCCCTCCACTTT
CDR3 protein: CASSGTDSPLHF

V gene: TRBV5-1
J gene: TRBJ2-5
CDR3 length: 14
D gene: .
clone size: many
CDR3 DNA: TGCGCCAGCAGCTCGGGAGAGGCACGGGAGACCCAGTACTTC
CDR3 protein: CASSSGEARETQYF

V gene: TRBV10-3
J gene: TRBJ2-7
CDR3 length: 15
D gene: .
clone size: many
CDR3 DNA: TGTGCCATCACTGAGTCCTCCAGGGGAGGCTACGAGCAGTACTTC
CDR3 protein: CAITESSRGGYEQYF